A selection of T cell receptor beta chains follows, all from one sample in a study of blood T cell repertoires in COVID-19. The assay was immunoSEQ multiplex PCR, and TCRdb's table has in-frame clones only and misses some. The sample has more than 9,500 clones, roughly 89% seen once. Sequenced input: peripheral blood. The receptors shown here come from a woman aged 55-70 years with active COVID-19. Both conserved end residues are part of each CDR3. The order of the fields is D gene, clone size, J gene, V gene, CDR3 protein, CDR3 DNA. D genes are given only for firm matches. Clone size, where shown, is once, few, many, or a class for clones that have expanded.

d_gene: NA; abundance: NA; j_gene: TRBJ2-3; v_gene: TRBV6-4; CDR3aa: CASSPLGDTDTQYF; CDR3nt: TGTGCCAGCAGTCCTCTAGGAGACACAGATACGCAGTATTTT
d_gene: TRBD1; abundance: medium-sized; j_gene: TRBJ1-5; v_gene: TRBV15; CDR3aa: CATSRVRAGGQPQHF; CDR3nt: TGTGCCACCAGCAGAGTTAGGGCAGGGGGTCAGCCCCAGCATTTT
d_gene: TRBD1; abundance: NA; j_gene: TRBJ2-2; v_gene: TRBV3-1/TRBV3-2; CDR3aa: CASSQGQGAGELFF; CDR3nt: TGTGCCAGCAGCCAAGGGCAGGGGGCCGGGGAGCTGTTTTTT
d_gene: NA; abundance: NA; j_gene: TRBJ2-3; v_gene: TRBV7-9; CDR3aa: CASSSPPPDTQYF; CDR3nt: TGTGCCAGCAGCTCCCCCCCTCCAGATACGCAGTATTTT
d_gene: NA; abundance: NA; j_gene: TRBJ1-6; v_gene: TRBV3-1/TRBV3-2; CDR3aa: CASSLIDSYNSPLHF; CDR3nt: TGTGCCAGCAGCCTGATTGATAGCTATAATTCACCCCTCCACTTT
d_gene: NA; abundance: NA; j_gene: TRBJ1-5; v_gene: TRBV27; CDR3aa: CASDGGIPHKPPNQPQHF; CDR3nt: TGTGCCAGCGACGGGGGGATCCCCCACAAGCCCCCCAATCAGCCCCAGCATTTT
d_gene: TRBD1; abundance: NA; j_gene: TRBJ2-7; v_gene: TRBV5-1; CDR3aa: CASSWGTGAEEQYF; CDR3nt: TGCGCCAGCAGCTGGGGGACAGGGGCTGAAGAGCAGTACTTC
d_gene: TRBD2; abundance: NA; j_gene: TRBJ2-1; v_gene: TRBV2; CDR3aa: CASSLLAGGPVEQFF; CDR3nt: TGTGCCAGCAGTTTACTAGCGGGAGGGCCAGTTGAGCAGTTCTTC
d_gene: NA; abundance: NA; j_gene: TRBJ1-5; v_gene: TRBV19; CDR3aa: CASSMGGQGWNQPQHF; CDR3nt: TGTGCCAGTAGTATGGGAGGGCAGGGGTGGAATCAGCCCCAGCATTTT
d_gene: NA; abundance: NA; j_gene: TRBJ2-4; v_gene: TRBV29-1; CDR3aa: CSVEFGGAKNIQYF; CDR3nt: TGCAGCGTTGAATTTGGGGGGGCCAAAAACATTCAGTACTTC
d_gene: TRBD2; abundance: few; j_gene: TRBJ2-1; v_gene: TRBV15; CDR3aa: CATSRVAGVNEQFF; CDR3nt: TGTGCCACCAGCAGAGTTGCGGGGGTCAATGAGCAGTTCTTC
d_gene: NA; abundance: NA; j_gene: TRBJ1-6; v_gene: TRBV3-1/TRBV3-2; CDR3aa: CASSQDQGSSYNSPLHF; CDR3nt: TGTGCCAGCAGCCAAGATCAGGGTAGCTCCTATAATTCACCCCTCCACTTT
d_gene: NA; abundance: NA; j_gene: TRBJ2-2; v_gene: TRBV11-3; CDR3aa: CASSLVTGEANTGELFF; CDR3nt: TGTGCCAGCAGCTTAGTTACGGGGGAAGCGAACACCGGGGAGCTGTTTTTT
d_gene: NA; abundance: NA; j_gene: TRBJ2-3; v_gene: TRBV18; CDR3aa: CASSPYGTTSTDTQYF; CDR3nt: TGTGCCAGCTCTCCGTACGGGACAACTAGCACAGATACGCAGTATTTT
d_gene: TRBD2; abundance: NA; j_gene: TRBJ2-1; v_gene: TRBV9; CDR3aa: CASSVDSRGGNEQFF; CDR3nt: TGTGCCAGCAGCGTAGATTCGCGGGGGGGTAATGAGCAGTTCTTC
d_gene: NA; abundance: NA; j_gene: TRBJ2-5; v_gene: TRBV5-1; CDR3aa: CASSGATGTQETQYF; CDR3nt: TGCGCCAGCAGCGGGGCGACAGGCACCCAGGAGACCCAGTACTTC
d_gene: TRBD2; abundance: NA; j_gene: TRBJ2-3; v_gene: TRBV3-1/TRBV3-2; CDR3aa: CASSQSGRGSDTQYF; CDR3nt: TGTGCCAGCAGCCAGAGCGGGAGAGGGTCAGATACGCAGTATTTT
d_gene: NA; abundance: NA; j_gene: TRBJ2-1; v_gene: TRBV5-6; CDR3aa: CASSLVAGSNEQFF; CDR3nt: TGTGCCAGCAGCTTGGTTGCAGGGTCCAATGAGCAGTTCTTC
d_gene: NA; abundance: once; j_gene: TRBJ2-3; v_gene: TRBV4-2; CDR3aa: CASSFRDTQNTDTQYF; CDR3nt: TGTGCCAGCAGCTTCCGGGACACCCAGAACACAGATACGCAGTATTTT
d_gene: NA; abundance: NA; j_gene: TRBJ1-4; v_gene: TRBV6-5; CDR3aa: CATLWTATNEKLFF; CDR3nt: TGTGCCACCCTATGGACAGCAACTAATGAAAAACTGTTTTTT
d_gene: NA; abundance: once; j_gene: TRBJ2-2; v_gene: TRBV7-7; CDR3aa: CASSPDKGELFF; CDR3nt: TGTGCCAGCAGCCCCGACAAAGGGGAGCTGTTTTTT
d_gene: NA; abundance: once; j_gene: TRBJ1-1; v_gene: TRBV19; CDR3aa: CASRLGANTEAFF; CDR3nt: TGTGCCAGTAGATTGGGGGCGAACACTGAAGCTTTCTTT
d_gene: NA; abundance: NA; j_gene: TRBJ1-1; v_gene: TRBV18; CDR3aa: CASSPPGGVGTEAFF; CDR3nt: TGTGCCAGCTCACCCCCTGGAGGGGTCGGCACTGAAGCTTTCTTT
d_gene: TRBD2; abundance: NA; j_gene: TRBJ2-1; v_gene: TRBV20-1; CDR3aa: CSASRAGTSNEQFF; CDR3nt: TGCAGTGCTAGTCGAGCCGGGACTAGCAATGAGCAGTTCTTC
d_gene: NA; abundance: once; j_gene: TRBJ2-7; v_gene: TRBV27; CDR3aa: CASYLSGSSSYEQYF; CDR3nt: TGTGCCAGTTACCTCTCTGGTAGCAGCTCCTACGAGCAGTACTTC
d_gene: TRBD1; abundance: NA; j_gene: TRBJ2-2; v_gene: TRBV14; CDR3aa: CASSLQGTGELFF; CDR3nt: TGTGCCAGCAGCTTACAGGGGACCGGGGAGCTGTTTTTT
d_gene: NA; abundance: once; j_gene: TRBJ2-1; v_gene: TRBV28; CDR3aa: CASMGQVYDEQFF; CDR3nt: TGTGCCAGCATGGGTCAGGTCTACGATGAGCAGTTCTTC
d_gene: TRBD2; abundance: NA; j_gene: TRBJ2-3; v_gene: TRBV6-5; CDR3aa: CASRMTSGGTDTQYF; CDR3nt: TGTGCCAGCAGAATGACTAGCGGGGGCACAGATACGCAGTATTTT
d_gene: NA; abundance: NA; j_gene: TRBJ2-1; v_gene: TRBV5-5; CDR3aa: CASSQVTGGYNEQFF; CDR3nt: TGTGCCAGCAGCCAGGTAACAGGAGGGTACAATGAGCAGTTCTTC
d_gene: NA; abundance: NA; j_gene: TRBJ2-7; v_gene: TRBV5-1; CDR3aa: CASSFRGRITYEQYF; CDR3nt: TGCGCCAGCAGCTTCCGGGGAAGAATCACCTACGAGCAGTACTTC
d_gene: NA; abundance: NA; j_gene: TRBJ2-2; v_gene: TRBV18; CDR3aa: CASSQNQANTGELFF; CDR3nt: TGTGCCAGCTCCCAAAATCAGGCGAACACCGGGGAGCTGTTTTTT
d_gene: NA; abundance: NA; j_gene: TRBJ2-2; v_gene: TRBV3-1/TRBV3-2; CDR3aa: CANPWATGELFF; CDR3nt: TGTGCCAACCCGTGGGCCACCGGGGAGCTGTTTTTT
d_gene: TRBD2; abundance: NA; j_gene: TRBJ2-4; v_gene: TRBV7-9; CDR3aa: CASSLVGGILAKNIQYF; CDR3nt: TGTGCCAGCAGCTTAGTGGGGGGGATTCTAGCCAAAAACATTCAGTACTTC
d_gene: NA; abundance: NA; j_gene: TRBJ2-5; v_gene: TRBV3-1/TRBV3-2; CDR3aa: CASSHRQETQYF; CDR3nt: TGTGCCAGCAGCCACAGGCAAGAGACCCAGTACTTC
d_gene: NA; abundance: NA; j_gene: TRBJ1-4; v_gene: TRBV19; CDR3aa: CASSINGRQTNEKLFF; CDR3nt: TGTGCCAGTAGTATAAATGGTAGACAGACGAATGAAAAACTGTTTTTT
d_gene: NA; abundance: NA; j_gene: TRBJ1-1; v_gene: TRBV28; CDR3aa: CASSSGGVREAFF; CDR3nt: TGTGCCAGCAGCTCTGGGGGGGTCCGCGAAGCTTTCTTT
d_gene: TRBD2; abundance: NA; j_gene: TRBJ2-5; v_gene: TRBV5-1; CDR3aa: CASSYIPSGIQETQYF; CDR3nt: TGCGCCAGCAGCTATATTCCTAGCGGGATCCAAGAGACCCAGTACTTC
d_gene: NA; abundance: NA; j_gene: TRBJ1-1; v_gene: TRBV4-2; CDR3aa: CASSARAGVGTEAFF; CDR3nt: TGTGCCAGCAGCGCCAGGGCAGGGGTGGGCACTGAAGCTTTCTTT
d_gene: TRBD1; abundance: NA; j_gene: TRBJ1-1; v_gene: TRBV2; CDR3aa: CASSFSGTGANTEAFF; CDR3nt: TGTGCCAGCAGTTTCTCAGGGACAGGGGCGAACACTGAAGCTTTCTTT
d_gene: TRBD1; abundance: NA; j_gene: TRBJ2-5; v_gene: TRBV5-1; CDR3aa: CASGQGARETQYF; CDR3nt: TGCGCCAGCGGACAGGGGGCCAGGGAGACCCAGTACTTC
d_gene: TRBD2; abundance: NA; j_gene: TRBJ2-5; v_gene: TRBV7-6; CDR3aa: CASSYLSGGASETQYF; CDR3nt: TGTGCCAGCAGCTATCTTAGCGGGGGGGCGTCAGAGACCCAGTACTTC
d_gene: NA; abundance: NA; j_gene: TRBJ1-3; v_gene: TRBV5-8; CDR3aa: CASSLQGFSGNTIYF; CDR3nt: TGTGCCAGCAGCTTACAGGGATTCTCTGGAAACACCATATATTTT
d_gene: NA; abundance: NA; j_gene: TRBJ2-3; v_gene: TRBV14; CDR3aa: CASSKIQGRDTQYF; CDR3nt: TGTGCCAGCAGCAAGATACAGGGTAGAGATACGCAGTATTTT
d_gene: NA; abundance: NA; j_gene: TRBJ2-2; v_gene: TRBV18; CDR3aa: CASSPPSGWVTGELFF; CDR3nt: TGTGCCAGCTCACCCCCGAGCGGGTGGGTCACCGGGGAGCTGTTTTTT
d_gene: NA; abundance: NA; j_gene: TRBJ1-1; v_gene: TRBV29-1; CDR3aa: CSVGRKGGVAMNTEAFF; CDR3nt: TGCAGCGTTGGTCGGAAAGGGGGGGTGGCGATGAACACTGAAGCTTTCTTT
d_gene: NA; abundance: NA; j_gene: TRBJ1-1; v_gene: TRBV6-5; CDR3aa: CASTQGWTEAFF; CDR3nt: TGTGCCAGCACGCAGGGGTGGACTGAAGCTTTCTTT
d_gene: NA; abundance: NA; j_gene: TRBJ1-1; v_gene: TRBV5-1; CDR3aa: CASRSGAEAFF; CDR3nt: TGCGCCAGCAGGTCCGGGGCTGAAGCTTTCTTT
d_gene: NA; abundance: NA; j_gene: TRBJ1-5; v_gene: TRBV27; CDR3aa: CASSPRRNDQPQHF; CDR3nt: TGTGCCAGCAGTCCCCGCAGGAACGATCAGCCCCAGCATTTT
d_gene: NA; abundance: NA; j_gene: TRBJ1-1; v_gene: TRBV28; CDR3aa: CASSFGSGLIAEAFF; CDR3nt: TGTGCCAGCAGTTTTGGGTCAGGGTTAATTGCTGAAGCTTTCTTT
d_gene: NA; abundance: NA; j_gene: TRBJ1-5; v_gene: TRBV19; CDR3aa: CASSIVQGPQHF; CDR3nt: TGTGCCAGTAGTATAGTACAGGGCCCCCAGCATTTT
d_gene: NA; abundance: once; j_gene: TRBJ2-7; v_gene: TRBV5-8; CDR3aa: CASSWGGTAYEQYF; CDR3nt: TGTGCCAGCAGTTGGGGCGGGACAGCCTACGAGCAGTACTTC
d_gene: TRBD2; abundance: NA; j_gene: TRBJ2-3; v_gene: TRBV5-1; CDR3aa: CASNPSGRFDTQYF; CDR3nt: TGCGCCAGCAACCCAAGCGGGAGATTCGATACGCAGTATTTT
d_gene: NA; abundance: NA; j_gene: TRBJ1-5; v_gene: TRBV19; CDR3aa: CASKGRERIESNQPQHF; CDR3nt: TGTGCCAGTAAGGGCAGGGAAAGGATTGAAAGCAATCAGCCCCAGCATTTT
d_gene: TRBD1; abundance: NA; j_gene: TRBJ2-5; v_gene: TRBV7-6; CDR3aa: CASSKIQGAQETQYF; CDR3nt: TGTGCCAGCAGCAAGATACAGGGGGCACAAGAGACCCAGTACTTC
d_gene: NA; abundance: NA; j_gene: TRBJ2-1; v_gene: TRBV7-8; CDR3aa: CASSLERGRNSYNEQFF; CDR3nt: TGTGCCAGCAGCTTAGAGAGAGGGCGAAACTCCTACAATGAGCAGTTCTTC
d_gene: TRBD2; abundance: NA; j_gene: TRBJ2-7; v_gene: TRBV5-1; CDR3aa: CASSLVPSGSTYEQYF; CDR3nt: TGCGCCAGCAGCCTGGTACCTAGCGGGAGCACCTACGAGCAGTACTTC
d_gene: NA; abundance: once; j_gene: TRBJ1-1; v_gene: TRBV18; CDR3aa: CASSPQGQNTEAFF; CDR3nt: TGTGCCAGCTCACCCCAGGGCCAGAACACTGAAGCTTTCTTT
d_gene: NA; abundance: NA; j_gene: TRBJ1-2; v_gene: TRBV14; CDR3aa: CASSQRDLRGYTF; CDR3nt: TGTGCCAGCAGCCAACGGGACTTACGTGGCTACACCTTC
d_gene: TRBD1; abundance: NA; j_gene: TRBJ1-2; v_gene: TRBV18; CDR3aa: CASSPGQGTINGYTF; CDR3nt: TGTGCCAGCTCACCAGGACAGGGGACCATAAATGGCTACACCTTC